Included here is one T cell receptor (beta chain) sequence, with context. Trimming cost V 4 bases and J 4 bases, with 17 bases left between them. CDR1 and CDR2 from the germline V gene are PRHDT and FYEKMQ (reference sequence). There are 15 residues in the CDR3. How the authors handled the data: From reference gene primer amplification, estimates of nucleated cell counts were derived. This table comes from immunoSEQ multiplex PCR, and its TCRdb copy is limited to in-frame clones, with some not included. V, J and clone size are those of that table, while D and trimming were read from the DNA. Here the sample spans 200,000 to 300,000 clones, about 85% being singletons. This specimen belongs to a study of blood T cell repertoires in COVID-19. Background on the study: Researchers got acute and convalescent COVID-19 samples from the United States, Italy and Spain. PBMCs, B-cell-depleted T cells, or T cells were the source of the cDNA or gDNA that made up the material.

V is TRBV13 and J is TRBJ2-7, with a weak D call TRBD1 (7 bases). Sequences were obtained from peripheral blood. The source of this sequence is a man between 18 and 29 years old with active or convalescent COVID-19. Written as DNA, the CDR3 is TGTGCCAGCAGCTCCGCGAGGACAGGACTATACGAGCAGTACTTC. It yields the protein CASSSARTGLYEQYF.